This TCR beta chain was profiled in a study of cytomegalovirus exposure and HLA in healthy donors. PCR employed 60 Vbeta and 13 Jbeta primers. Produced via immunoSEQ multiplex PCR; TCRdb's table is partial and in-frame only. The table has 120,000 or so clones, approximately 15% seen once. The ends lost 0 bases at V and 8 bases at J; junction bases unmatched: 6. This CDR3 is built from 16 residues. CDR1 is LGHNA and CDR2 is YSLEER in the germline V gene. This clonotype was sampled from a young woman in good health and CMV-seronegative. The chain carries TRBV4-3 and TRBJ1-6, with 8 bases aligning to TRBD1. The sample comprised PBMCs. CDR3 nucleotides: TGCGCCAGCAGCCAAGATCTCGGACAGGGTTATTCACCCCTCCACTTT. This codes for CASSQDLGQGYSPLHF.